Sequencing of this TCR beta chain was carried out in a study of response to subunit inactivated influenza vaccine. Study-level results: Each seasonal flu vaccination may recruit only limited new T cells, authors suggested.

With respect to this clonotype: Its specificity is unknown.

TCRdb used MiXCR to reprocess the RT-PCR reads, holding one entry per CDR3 protein. Here the sample spans about 190,000 distinct CDR3 sequences, about 15% being singletons. Germline values: CDR1 SQVTM, CDR2 ANQGSEA. The CDR3 extends over 14 amino acids. V shed 6 bases and J shed 2 bases, with 14 bases lying between them. This TCR derives from a man aged 50 to 59 who received an inactivated influenza vaccine. The J gene is TRBJ2-1, the V gene TRBV29-1; D is perhaps TRBD1 (6 bases). The material sequenced was CD8+ T cells sorted from PBMCs, taken roughly 5 days after vaccination. The CDR3 reads CSVYRASTYNEQFF. The CDR3 nucleotides are TGCAGCGTCTACAGGGCCTCTACCTACAATGAGCAGTTCTTC.